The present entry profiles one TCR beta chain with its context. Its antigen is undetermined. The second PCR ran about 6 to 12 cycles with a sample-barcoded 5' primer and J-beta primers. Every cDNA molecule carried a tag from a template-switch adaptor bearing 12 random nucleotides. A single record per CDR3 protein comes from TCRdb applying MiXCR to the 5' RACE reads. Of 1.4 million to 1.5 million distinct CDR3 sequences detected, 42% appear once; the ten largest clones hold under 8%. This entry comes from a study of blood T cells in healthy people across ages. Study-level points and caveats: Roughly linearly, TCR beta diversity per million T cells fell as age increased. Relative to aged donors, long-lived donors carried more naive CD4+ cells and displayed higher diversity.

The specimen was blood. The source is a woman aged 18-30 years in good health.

As DNA, the CDR3 is TGTGCCAGCAGCCACACCGGGACAGGGTACTCCTACGAGCAGTACTTC. The encoded protein is CASSHTGTGYSYEQYF. The chain links TRBV7-9 to TRBJ2-7, with 9 bases matching TRBD1. Germline-derived CDR1 and CDR2 are SEHNR and FQNEAQ (reference sequence). With 5 bases clipped from V and 0 bases from J, the junction kept 8 bases outside the gene matches. The CDR3 runs to 16 residues.